The 23 T cell receptor beta chains in this list originate from one sample, sequenced in a study of metastatic and nonmetastatic thyroid tumors. Using MiXCR, TCRdb re-called clones from the PCR reads. The data show 25,000 to 35,000 clones, with 16% seen just once and around 4% held by the top ten. Thyroid surgery had not been preceded by any treatment in any patient. The sequenced material came from blood. These receptors were taken from a female donor with papillary thyroid cancer or a benign thyroid nodule (not recorded which). Some clones in this sample may be carry-over from other donors' samples.

In its sample, this clone was seen many times. V gene TRBV20-1 combines with J gene TRBJ1-2, with TRBD1 as a possible D gene (6 bases). The V gene lost 6 bases and the J gene lost 7 bases, with 15 bases spanning the gap. The CDR3 runs to 12 residues. Germline V gives CDR1 DFQATT, CDR2 SNEGSKA (reference sequence). The CDR3 reads CSALVGGIGYTF. Written as DNA, the CDR3 is TGCAGTGCGTTGGTAGGGGGGATTGGCTACACCTTC.

This clone was counted at least ten times. V and J are TRBV15 and TRBJ1-5; no definite D call. This CDR3 has 12 residues. Trimming removed 3 bases from V and 4 bases from J, with 4 bases in between. The germline gives CDR1 LNHNV, CDR2 YYDKDF (reference sequence). The CDR3 region has the DNA TGTGCCACCAGCAGCCTGAATCAGCCCCAGCATTTT. This sequence encodes CATSSLNQPQHF.

This clone was seen at least ten times. This chain links TRBV19 with TRBJ2-2; D is uncertain. V lost 5 bases to trimming and J lost 1 base, with 2 bases between them. The CDR3 sequence is 12 residues long. In germline, CDR1 is LNHDA, CDR2 SQIVND (reference sequence). The CDR3 DNA is TGTGCCAGTAGTCAGAACACCGGGGAGCTGTTTTTT. It codes for CASSQNTGELFF.

This clone came up many times. V gene TRBV20-1 combines with J gene TRBJ1-2; 8 bases map to TRBD1. The CDR3 loop spans 13 amino acids. V shed 6 bases, J shed 4 bases, and the junction held 7 bases outside the gene matches. Germline CDR1 DFQATT, CDR2 SNEGSKA (reference sequence). DNA for the CDR3: TGCAGTGCCCTCCGGACAGGGATCTATGGCTACACCTTC. The encoded protein is CSALRTGIYGYTF.

This clone was seen ten or more times. V usage is TRBV18 and J usage is TRBJ1-2; D perhaps matches TRBD1 (5 bases). Germline CDR1 is KGHSH and CDR2 is LQKENI. The CDR3 is 13 residues long. V lost 4 bases to trimming and J lost 5 bases, with 11 bases between them. CDR3 nucleotides: TGTGCCAGCTCACAGCAGGGTCGGTATGGCTACACCTTC. Protein product: CASSQQGRYGYTF.

The chain employs TRBV30 and TRBJ2-7; possibly TRBD2 for D (6 bases). Trimming cost V 4 bases and J 0 bases, with 10 bases left between them. There are 13 residues in the CDR3. The germline V gene encodes CDR1 GTSNPN and CDR2 SVGIG (reference sequence). The CDR3 reads CAWTPTSSYEQYF. The DNA for the CDR3 is TGTGCCTGGACGCCGACTAGCTCCTACGAGCAGTACTTC.

This clone was recorded many times. Other DNA sequences of this sample code for an identical CDR3. The gene calls are TRBV4-1 and TRBJ1-1; 9 bases map to TRBD1. CDR1 is MGHRA and CDR2 is YSYEKL in the germline V gene. Trimming at V came to 4 bases and at J to 4 bases, leaving 1 base not matched to a gene. The CDR3 runs to 13 residues. CDR3 region: CASSLTGGTEAFF. The CDR3 DNA follows: TGCGCCAGCAGCCTGACAGGGGGCACTGAAGCTTTCTTT.

There are many counts of this clone. This rearrangement joins TRBV2 to TRBJ2-3; D gene ambiguous. The germline V gene has CDR1 SNHLY and CDR2 FYNNEI. Trimming removed 2 bases from V and 5 bases from J, with 2 bases in between. The CDR3 covers 11 residues. Here the CDR3 reads CASSELDTQYF. CDR3 nucleotides: TGTGCCAGCAGTGAATTAGATACGCAGTATTTT.

This clone was detected ten times or more. One base away lies a much larger clone, so this may be a sequencing read error. The CDR3 ends on some other residue instead of the conserved phenylalanine or tryptophan, so this is likely a read error. CDR3 in DNA: TGTGCCAGCAGCGTGGACGGTTACGAGCAGTACTCC. It encodes CASSVDGYEQYS. The chain couples TRBV13 to TRBJ2-7, with D hard to call. V was pared by 5 bases and J by 4 bases, with 9 bases between. This CDR3 is 12 amino acids long. Per the germline V gene, CDR1 is PRHDT and CDR2 is FYEKMQ (reference sequence).

The sample holds many counts of this clone. The chain joins TRBV14 to TRBJ2-2; D gene unclear. V lost 8 bases, J lost 2 bases, and 15 bases lay in between. Germline assignment: CDR1 SGHDN and CDR2 FVKESK. The CDR3 contains 15 residues. As DNA, the CDR3 is TGTGCCAGCTCCCCCCATCGCGGTAACACCGGGGAGCTGTTTTTT. It specifies CASSPHRGNTGELFF.

This clone appeared once. The chain recombines TRBV25-1 with TRBJ2-3; 11 bases are a match to TRBD2. The CDR3 spans 20 residues. With 5 bases clipped from V and 3 bases from J, the junction kept 19 bases outside the gene matches. The germline gives CDR1 MGHDK, CDR2 SYGVNS. CDR3 in amino acids: CASSPPLAGENLVGTDTQYF. CDR3 nucleotide sequence: TGTGCCAGCAGTCCCCCACTAGCGGGAGAAAACTTGGTCGGGACAGATACGCAGTATTTT.

This clone occurred many times. The chain recombines TRBV4-1 with TRBJ2-1; D unresolved. Per the germline V gene, CDR1 is MGHRA and CDR2 is YSYEKL. V was clipped by 0 bases and J by 9 bases, with 9 bases between them. This CDR3 spans 13 amino acids. This CDR3 reads CASSQDRRAEQFF. CDR3 coding DNA: TGCGCCAGCAGCCAAGATAGGCGTGCTGAGCAGTTCTTC.

About this clone itself: An end of the junction does not agree with germline; a read error may underlie this. The chain recombines TRBV20-1 with TRBJ1-1; D is uncertain. Germline CDR1 is DFQATT and CDR2 is SNEGSKA (reference sequence). CDR3 length equals 12 residues. The CDR3, as DNA: TGCAGTGCTATGACAATGAACACTGAAGCTTTCTTC. It specifies CSAMTMNTEAFF.

This clone was seen many times. This chain joins TRBV5-5 and TRBJ2-7, with 10 bases fitting TRBD2. Germline loops: CDR1 SGHKS, CDR2 YYEKEE (reference sequence). This CDR3 has 16 residues. The junction had 9 bases not matched to a gene; V was cut back by 0 bases and J by 6 bases. The CDR3 spells CASSLGGLAGEREQYF. CDR3 DNA: TGTGCCAGCAGCTTGGGGGGGCTAGCGGGAGAACGCGAGCAGTACTTC.

This clone was seen many times. This sequence joins TRBV19 and TRBJ2-1; perhaps TRBD1 as D (6 bases). V lost 6 bases, J lost 6 bases, and 15 bases lay in between. CDR3 size: 14 residues. Germline CDR1 is LNHDA and CDR2 is SQIVND (reference sequence). The CDR3 region is CASRSPTGPNEQFF. The CDR3 DNA reads TGTGCCAGTAGAAGCCCCACAGGGCCCAATGAGCAGTTCTTC.

This clone was seen at least ten times. The chain carries TRBV5-8 and TRBJ2-5; TRBD2 aligns across 10 bases. CDR1 SGHTS and CDR2 YDEGEE come from the germline V gene. The CDR3 runs 18 residues. The J segment lost 4 bases and the V segment lost 3 bases, leaving 15 bases of the junction unmatched. The CDR3 is CASSWGRVLAGVGETQYF. The CDR3 DNA sequence: TGTGCCAGCAGCTGGGGACGGGTCCTAGCGGGAGTAGGAGAGACCCAGTACTTC.

The gene calls are TRBV27 and TRBJ1-6; 8 bases map to TRBD1. V trimming: 6 bases; J trimming: 10 bases; junction bases outside the gene matches: 5. Germline values: CDR1 MNHEY, CDR2 SMNVEV (reference sequence). This CDR3 region has 13 residues. The CDR3 DNA reads as TGTGCCAGCAGACTGACAGGGGACTCACCCCTCCACTTT. It translates to CASRLTGDSPLHF.

This clone was seen many times. J is TRBJ2-3 and V is TRBV11-2; no definite D call. The germline V gene encodes CDR1 SGHAT and CDR2 FQNNGV. V shed 5 bases and J shed 3 bases, with 6 bases lying between them. CDR3 size: 12 residues. The CDR3 is CASSEVTDTQYF. CDR3 nucleotide sequence: TGTGCCAGCAGCGAGGTAACAGATACGCAGTATTTT.

This clone was seen many times. In the same sample, other DNA sequences code for this CDR3. CDR3 sequence reads: CASSVSPDSEYGYTF. Here the CDR3 DNA reads TGTGCCAGCAGTGTCTCCCCGGACAGCGAGTATGGCTACACCTTC. This sequence joins TRBV6-1 and TRBJ1-2; tentative D call: TRBD1 (6 bases). This CDR3 has 15 amino acids. Deletions cut 4 bases from V and 5 bases from J, with 17 bases between. Germline CDR1 and CDR2: MNHNS and SASEGT.

This clone is labeled medium-sized. The chain links TRBV6-2 or TRBV6-3 to TRBJ2-7; 12 bases line up with TRBD2. The ends lost 4 bases at V and 6 bases at J; junction bases unmatched: 7. CDR3 length equals 15 residues. Germline V gives CDR1 MNHEY, CDR2 SVGEGT. CDR3 nucleotides: TGTGCCAGCAGTTCTCAACTAGCGGGAGGCTCCGAGCAGTACTTC. Its translation: CASSSQLAGGSEQYF.

In its sample, this clone was seen many times. This chain connects TRBV11-2 to TRBJ1-4; D unclear. The CDR3 length is 13 residues. Germline V gives CDR1 SGHAT, CDR2 FQNNGV. Trimming left V 1 base short and J 7 bases short, with 7 bases between. The CDR3 loop reads CASSLGFSEKLFF. The DNA for the CDR3 is TGTGCCAGCAGCTTAGGGTTCAGTGAAAAACTGTTTTTT.

This clone was detected only a few times. Germline and junction disagree at one end, which may indicate a read error. The chain employs TRBV28 and TRBJ2-7; D may be TRBD1 (5 bases). The CDR3 runs 15 residues. CDR1 and CDR2 (germline): MDHEN, SYDVKM. CDR3 loop: CASSYRWVGSYEHYF. The CDR3, as DNA: TGTGCCAGCAGTTACAGGTGGGTGGGCTCCTACGAGCACTACTTC.

This clone was seen many times. DNA for the CDR3: TGTGCCACCAGCAGAGTGGGGGGAGGTCGGTTGAGTGAGCAGTTCTTC. Translating it yields CATSRVGGGRLSEQFF. The gene calls are TRBV15 and TRBJ2-1; D may be TRBD2 (6 bases). Trimming left V 1 base short and J 9 bases short, with 19 bases between. Germline CDR1 is LNHNV and CDR2 is YYDKDF (reference sequence). The CDR3 covers 16 residues.